Each of the 10 T cell receptor beta chains below was sequenced from the same sample in a study of metastatic and nonmetastatic thyroid tumors. TCRdb re-called the PCR reads through MiXCR. The sample has more than 13,000 clones; about a quarter are singletons. All patients reached thyroid surgery having received no treatment beforehand. The sample taken for sequencing was blood. All receptors derive from a female donor with papillary thyroid cancer or a benign thyroid nodule (not recorded which). Some clones in this sample may be carry-over from other donors' samples.

The table lists this clone with many counts. V is TRBV29-1 and J is TRBJ2-3; 8 positions agree with TRBD2. Germline trimming cut 6 bases from V and 0 bases from J; bases unmatched to any gene: 11. The CDR3 has 16 residues. The V gene's germline CDR1 is SQVTM and CDR2 ANQGSEA. The CDR3 DNA reads TGCAGCGTCAAAACCTTACTAGCGGTTAGCACAGATACGCAGTATTTT. Protein: CSVKTLLAVSTDTQYF.

The V call is TRBV18, the J call TRBJ2-5, with D perhaps assigned TRBD1 or TRBD2 (5 bases each). Per germline, CDR1 KGHSH and CDR2 LQKENI. The CDR3 loop spans 15 amino acids. The V end was cut by 1 base, the J end by 5 bases, with 14 bases between. The CDR3 DNA reads as TGTGCCAGCTCACCACGGGACGGGATGTGGGAGACCCAGTACTTC. It is translated as CASSPRDGMWETQYF.

By proportion, this clone is medium-sized. The chain combines TRBV28 with TRBJ1-4; 12 nucleotides match TRBD1. Germline-derived CDR1 and CDR2 are MDHEN and SYDVKM. J was trimmed by 10 bases and V by 4 bases; bases with no gene match: 4. CDR3 length: 14 residues. The CDR3 DNA follows: TGTGCCAGCAGTTCCCGGGACAGGGGGCCAAAACTGTTTTTT. This sequence encodes CASSSRDRGPKLFF.

Turning to this clone: The junction shows a germline mismatch at one end, possibly a read error. V and J are TRBV15 and TRBJ1-2; 8 bases map to TRBD1. The germline V gene has CDR1 LNHNV and CDR2 YYDKDF (reference sequence). CDR3 length equals 14 residues. The CDR3 is CATSMGQEGYGYTF. The DNA for the CDR3 is TGTGCCACCAGCATGGGACAGGAGGGCTATGGTTACACCTTC.

This clone was picked up many times. The genes are TRBV18 and TRBJ2-2, with TRBD1 matching 8 bases. Unmatched junction bases numbered 1, after V lost 2 bases and J lost 5 bases. CDR1 is KGHSH and CDR2 is LQKENI in the germline V gene. The CDR3 covers 14 residues. This chain's CDR3 is CASSPDRGTGELFF. The CDR3 region has the DNA TGTGCCAGCTCACCAGACAGGGGAACCGGGGAGCTGTTTTTT.

By share, this clone counts as medium-sized (0.01 to 0.1%). The chain links TRBV10-2 to TRBJ2-7; a possible D gene is TRBD1 (5 bases). Germline CDR1 WSHSY, CDR2 SAAADI. This CDR3 contains 14 residues. V lost 9 bases, J lost 3 bases, and 18 bases lay in between. The CDR3 bases are TGCGCCAGGGAACGACTCCAGGGTCGCTACGAGCAGTACTTC. Its translation is CARERLQGRYEQYF.

The V and J genes are TRBV28 and TRBJ1-5; a possible D gene is TRBD1 (5 bases). CDR1 is MDHEN and CDR2 is SYDVKM in the germline V gene. The CDR3 covers 15 residues. Trimming removed 6 bases at V and 0 bases at J, with 12 bases between. CDR3 sequence reads: CASRRQTTSNQPQHF. The CDR3 DNA reads TGTGCCAGCAGAAGACAGACTACTAGCAATCAGCCCCAGCATTTT.

This clone was counted a few times. This may be a read error: a much more frequent sequence differs by one nucleotide. In the same sample, other DNA sequences code for this CDR3. The CDR3 reads CASSLVEYGYTF. CDR3 bases: TGTGCCAGCAGTTTGGTGGAATATGGCTACACCTTC. The V gene is TRBV5-6, the J gene TRBJ1-2; no firm D call. From germline, CDR1 is SGHDT and CDR2 YYEEEE. The CDR3 loop spans 12 amino acids.

The chain uses TRBV19 and TRBJ1-5, with D possibly TRBD1 on 6 matching bases. There are 15 residues in the CDR3. Germline V gene sequence: CDR1 LNHDA, CDR2 SQIVND (reference sequence). V was cut by 2 bases and J by 8 bases, with 16 bases left in between. Written as DNA, the CDR3 is TGTGCCAGTAGTATACCGGGGGGGCGCAAAGAGCCCCAGCATTTT. Translating it yields CASSIPGGRKEPQHF.

In this sample, this clone turned up many times. Mismatch with germline at one junction end may stem from a read error. This chain uses TRBV20-1 with TRBJ1-5; 7 positions agree with TRBD1. The length of the CDR3 is 15 residues. Germline V gene lookup returns CDR1 DFQATT and CDR2 SNEGSKA (reference sequence). Here the CDR3 reads CSALDRPYSNQPRHF. The CDR3 region has the DNA TGCAGTGCTTTGGACAGGCCCTATAGCAATCAGCCCCGGCATTTT.